Listed here are 17 T cell receptor beta chains from one sample, sequenced in a study of T cell responses to AZD1222 COVID-19 vaccine (dated by TCRdb to 2020 to 2022). This sample's time point label indicates: baseline before first vaccination. Library construction relied on the immunoSEQ multiplex PCR assay. TCRdb carries this immuneACCESS record with in-frame sequences only. Its versions omit some clonotypes, under half of them owing to an unresolved V gene in the studies checked, with the rest unexplained. Counted in this sample were approximately 150,000 clones; around nine tenths of them appeared once. The ten most abundant clones make up approximately 2.5% of the sample. The source material was peripheral blood, sampled on day 0 of AZD1222 vaccination. The receptor source for this set is an adult in good health.

V and J are TRBV12-5 and TRBJ2-3; possibly TRBD1 for D (5 bases). There are 15 residues in the CDR3. With 6 bases removed from V and 7 bases from J, the gap between germline ends came to 20 bases. Germline V gives CDR1 LGHNT, CDR2 FRNRAP. The CDR3 here is CASGRTGLSSNTQYF. The CDR3 DNA follows: TGTGCTAGTGGACGCACAGGCCTATCATCTAATACGCAGTATTTT.

This clone has only one observation. This chain joins TRBV20-1 and TRBJ2-1; the D is unclear. Trimming stripped 1 base from V and 7 bases from J, with 5 bases between. Germline lookup yields CDR1 DFQATT and CDR2 SNEGSKA (reference sequence). This CDR3 contains 11 residues. The CDR3 region is CSARVGNEQFF. The DNA of the CDR3 is TGCAGTGCTAGAGTGGGGAATGAGCAGTTCTTC.

The chain carries TRBV9 and TRBJ2-7; D is ambiguous. The CDR3 contains 13 residues. The V and J ends lost 10 bases and 6 bases respectively, with 20 bases between them. CDR1 is SGDLS, CDR2 YYNGEE, per germline. The CDR3 coding sequence is TGTGCCCTCATTCGGGCTAGTTGGTGCGAGCAGTACTTC. Protein product: CALIRASWCEQYF.

The rearrangement links TRBV30 to TRBJ2-5, with D maybe TRBD1 (6 bases). Deletions cut 1 base from V and 5 bases from J, with 14 bases between. The length of the CDR3 is 14 residues. Per the germline V gene, CDR1 is GTSNPN and CDR2 is SVGIG (reference sequence). The CDR3 bases are TGTGCCTGGAGTGAGGAACAGGGATGGGAGACCCAGTACTTC. Translated: CAWSEEQGWETQYF.

The rearrangement links TRBV19 to TRBJ1-2; no reliable D call. V was trimmed by 8 bases and J by 2 bases, leaving 12 bases between them. CDR1 and CDR2 from the germline V gene are LNHDA and SQIVND (reference sequence). The CDR3 is 13 amino acids. The CDR3 nucleotides read TGTGCCAGTCACAGAGGCGGGAACTATGGCTACACCTTC. This gives the protein CASHRGGNYGYTF.

V and J are TRBV5-1 and TRBJ1-5, with D possibly TRBD1 on 6 matching bases. V dropped 4 bases and J dropped 7 bases, with 12 bases sitting between them. This CDR3 is built from 13 residues. Germline loops: CDR1 SGHRS, CDR2 YFSETQ. The CDR3 DNA reads TGCGCCAGCAGCCCGGAGGGGGTGCAGCCCCAGCATTTT. Translation: CASSPEGVQPQHF.

This clone was seen only a few times. The chain joins TRBV27 to TRBJ1-2, with 9 bases aligning to TRBD1. Germline CDR1 reads MNHEY; CDR2 reads SMNVEV (reference sequence). The CDR3 length is 16 residues. Germline trimming cut 6 bases from V and 8 bases from J; bases unmatched to any gene: 16. The DNA for the CDR3 is TGTGCCAGCAGGGTTGCCTCCGGGACAGGGTCTGAAGGCTACACCTTC. Translation gives CASRVASGTGSEGYTF.

The rearrangement joins TRBV6-6 to TRBJ2-5; the D gene is possibly TRBD1 (5 bases). The V gene's germline CDR1 is MNHNY and CDR2 SVGAGI (reference sequence). CDR3 size: 15 residues. V was clipped by 6 bases and J by 5 bases, with 19 bases between them. The CDR3 sequence is CASSIGADRVETQYF. CDR3 DNA: TGTGCCAGCAGCATAGGGGCGGATAGGGTGGAGACCCAGTACTTC.

This chain links TRBV7-9 with TRBJ2-7, with D perhaps TRBD2 (6 bases). CDR1 is SEHNR and CDR2 is FQNEAQ in the germline V gene (reference sequence). Trimming left V 5 bases short and J 0 bases short, with 17 bases between. This CDR3 region has 16 residues. Written as DNA, the CDR3 is TGTGCCAGCAGCCCCCTGCCTATCGGGAGCTCCTACGAGCAGTACTTC. As protein: CASSPLPIGSSYEQYF.

The chain uses TRBV5-1 and TRBJ1-1, with D hard to call. This CDR3 contains 16 residues. Germline values: CDR1 SGHRS, CDR2 YFSETQ. Trimming shortened V by 2 bases and J by 4 bases, and 18 bases separated the two germline ends. The CDR3 sequence: CASSLSANLRSTEAFF. For the CDR3, the DNA is TGCGCCAGCAGCTTAAGCGCCAACCTCCGGAGCACTGAAGCTTTCTTT.

The count of this clone is one. The rearrangement joins TRBV6-2 or TRBV6-3 to TRBJ1-5; 8 bases fit TRBD1. V lost 4 bases, J lost 2 bases, and 7 bases stayed unmatched. This CDR3 spans 16 amino acids. Germline V gene lookup returns CDR1 MNHEY and CDR2 SVGEGT. The CDR3 protein is CASSSNRGVGNQPQHF. CDR3 DNA sequence: TGTGCCAGCAGTTCCAACAGGGGGGTTGGCAATCAGCCCCAGCATTTT.

The genes are TRBV29-1 and TRBJ2-7, with TRBD1 identical over 8 bases. The junction had 2 bases not matched to a gene; V was cut back by 4 bases and J by 6 bases. CDR1 SQVTM and CDR2 ANQGSEA come from the germline V gene. The CDR3 length is 11 residues. This CDR3 is CSVGTGGEQYF. Written as DNA, the CDR3 is TGCAGCGTTGGTACAGGGGGCGAGCAGTACTTC.

This clone was recorded once. The CDR3 loop reads CASSWRRGVSNTEAFF. In DNA, the CDR3 is TGTGCCAGCAGCTGGAGGAGGGGCGTCTCGAACACTGAAGCTTTCTTT. The V gene is TRBV5-8, the J gene TRBJ1-1, with D perhaps matching TRBD1 (5 bases). Germline CDR1 is SGHTS and CDR2 is YDEGEE. V lost 3 bases and J lost 1, with 16 bases in between. This CDR3 is built from 16 residues.

This chain joins TRBV15 and TRBJ2-2; TRBD1 agrees at 12 bases. Germline assignment: CDR1 LNHNV and CDR2 YYDKDF (reference sequence). The trim removed 5 bases at V and 7 bases at J, leaving 5 bases unmatched. The CDR3 sequence is 15 residues long. CDR3 amino acids: CATSGDRGLGGELFF. The CDR3 bases are TGTGCCACCAGCGGGGACAGGGGGCTTGGCGGGGAGCTGTTTTTT.

V usage is TRBV5-1 and J usage is TRBJ2-7; the match to TRBD2 covers 12 bases. Germline loops: CDR1 SGHRS, CDR2 YFSETQ. The CDR3 is 16 residues long. V was clipped by 0 bases and J by 4 bases; unmatched bases: 5. CDR3 region: CASSLGRLAGDYEQYF. CDR3 DNA: TGCGCCAGCAGCTTGGGCCGACTAGCGGGAGATTACGAGCAGTACTTC.

The rearrangement links TRBV7-6 to TRBJ2-3; 10 bases line up with TRBD2. The CDR3 sequence is 15 residues long. Unmatched junction bases numbered 5, after V lost 5 bases and J lost 3 bases. CDR1 and CDR2 (germline): SGHVS, FNYEAQ. Here the CDR3 DNA reads TGTGCCAGCAGCCCACTAGCGGGAAGGACAGATACGCAGTATTTT. This gives the protein CASSPLAGRTDTQYF.

The CDR3 region is CSARRGYGYTF. CDR3 nucleotide sequence: TGCAGTGCTAGAAGGGGCTATGGCTACACCTTC. The chain employs TRBV20-1 and TRBJ1-2; the D gene is possibly TRBD1 (5 bases). With 2 bases removed from V and 4 bases from J, the gap between germline ends came to 5 bases. CDR1 is DFQATT, CDR2 SNEGSKA, per germline (reference sequence). This CDR3 region has 11 residues.